Listed below are T cell receptor beta chains from one sample, sequenced in a study of blood T cell repertoires in COVID-19. Only in-frame clones appear in the TCRdb table, and some are missing; sequencing was by immunoSEQ multiplex PCR. The profile covers about 340,000 clones, with 91% appearing a single time and around 3.5% taken by the ten largest. The sequenced sample was peripheral blood. The origin of the receptors is a young woman who had recovered from COVID-19. Each CDR3 is given with its conserved first and last residue. A D gene is named only where the DNA matches it firmly. Only some rows state a clone size, as once, few, many or a class for expanded clones.

clone_size,d_call,v_call,j_call,cdr3_aa,cdr3_nt
NA,TRBD2,TRBV7-9,TRBJ2-5,CASSPSGVSETQYF,TGTGCCAGCAGCCCGAGCGGGGTTAGTGAGACCCAGTACTTC
once,TRBD1,TRBV14,TRBJ1-2,CASSPPTGGFRGYTF,TGTGCCAGCAGCCCACCGACAGGGGGCTTTCGGGGCTACACCTTC
NA,TRBD1,TRBV7-9,TRBJ2-3,CASSLARTGVSTDTQYF,TGTGCCAGCAGCTTAGCCCGGACAGGGGTTTCCACAGATACGCAGTATTTT
NA,NA,TRBV24-1,TRBJ1-2,CATSDDPDYGYTF,TGTGCCACCAGTGATGATCCAGACTATGGCTACACCTTC
NA,NA,TRBV12-2,TRBJ1-1,CASRLDCDTEAFF,TGTGCAAGTCGCTTAGACTGCGACACTGAAGCTTTCTTT
NA,TRBD1,TRBV14,TRBJ2-3,CASSRNRGLIGTDTQYF,TGTGCCAGCAGCCGCAACAGGGGGCTAATAGGCACAGATACGCAGTATTTT
NA,NA,TRBV7-2,TRBJ2-4,CASTREALAKNIQYF,TGTGCCAGCACAAGAGAAGCATTAGCCAAAAACATTCAGTACTTC
NA,NA,TRBV6-2/TRBV6-3,TRBJ2-5,CASSYVPTRGETQYF,TGTGCCAGCAGTTACGTGCCCACAAGGGGGGAGACCCAGTACTTC
NA,NA,TRBV18,TRBJ1-6,CASSPMGTGDNSPLHF,TGTGCCAGCTCCCCCATGGGAACCGGGGATAATTCACCCCTCCACTTT
NA,TRBD2,TRBV7-2,TRBJ2-6,CASSSLAGVGGANVLTF,TGTGCCAGCAGCTCCCTAGCGGGAGTGGGTGGGGCCAACGTCCTGACTTTC
NA,NA,TRBV14,TRBJ1-1,CASSQEGGVGTEAFF,TGTGCCAGCAGCCAAGAGGGGGGGGTGGGCACTGAAGCTTTCTTT
once,NA,TRBV6-4,TRBJ2-1,CASSSVSGSYNEQFF,TGTGCCAGCAGTTCTGTCTCGGGGTCCTACAATGAGCAGTTCTTC
NA,TRBD1,TRBV6-5,TRBJ2-5,CASSPRDREETQYF,TGTGCCAGCAGTCCCCGGGACAGGGAAGAGACCCAGTACTTC
NA,NA,TRBV5-1,TRBJ2-1,CASSRESHEQFF,TGCGCCAGCAGTAGGGAGAGCCATGAGCAGTTCTTC
NA,TRBD1,TRBV5-1,TRBJ1-3,CASSSRTGYGNTIYF,TGCGCCAGCAGCTCACGGACAGGGTACGGAAACACCATATATTTT
NA,TRBD1,TRBV11-3,TRBJ1-6,CASSSGDSLNSPLHF,TGTGCCAGCAGCTCCGGGGACAGTCTGAATTCACCCCTCCACTTT
NA,NA,TRBV5-6,TRBJ2-2,CASSLEEAGELFF,TGTGCCAGCAGCTTGGAGGAGGCCGGGGAGCTGTTTTTT
NA,NA,TRBV29-1,TRBJ2-4,CSVAKGSQRNIQYF,TGCAGCGTTGCTAAAGGGAGTCAAAGGAACATTCAGTACTTC
NA,TRBD1,TRBV25-1,TRBJ1-2,CASSDGTVTYGYTF,TGTGCCAGCAGTGATGGGACAGTTACCTATGGCTACACCTTC
NA,NA,TRBV10-3,TRBJ1-1,CAISEGRIEAFF,TGTGCCATCAGTGAAGGCAGGATTGAAGCTTTCTTT